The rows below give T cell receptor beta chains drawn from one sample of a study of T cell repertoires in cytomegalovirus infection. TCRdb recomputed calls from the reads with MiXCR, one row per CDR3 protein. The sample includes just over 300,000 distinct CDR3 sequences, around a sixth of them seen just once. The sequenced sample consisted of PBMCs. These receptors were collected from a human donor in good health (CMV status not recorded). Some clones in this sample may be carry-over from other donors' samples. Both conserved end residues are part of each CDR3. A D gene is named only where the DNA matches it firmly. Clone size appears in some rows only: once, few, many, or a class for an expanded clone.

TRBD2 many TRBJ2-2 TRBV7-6 TGTGCCAGCAGCTTAGGGGGGACTAGCGTTCGGGGGGAGCTGTTTTTT CASSLGGTSVRGELFF
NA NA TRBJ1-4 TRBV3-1 TGTGCCAGCAGCCAAGAAAGCGGCAGGGGAAGGGCACTGTTTTTT CASSQESGRGRALFF
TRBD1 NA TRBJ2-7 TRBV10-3 TGTGCCATCAGTACAGGACAGGGAAACTCCTACGAGCAGTACTTC CAISTGQGNSYEQYF
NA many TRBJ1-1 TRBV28 TGTGCCAGCAGTTTACCTACAGCGGCTGTCACTGAAGCTTTCTTT CASSLPTAAVTEAFF
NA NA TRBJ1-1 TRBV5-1 TGCGCCAGTGTGTGGGGTCCGAACACTGAAGCTTTCTTT CASVWGPNTEAFF
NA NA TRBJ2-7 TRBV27 TGTGCCAGCGGCCTCTCCTACGAGCAGTACTTC CASGLSYEQYF
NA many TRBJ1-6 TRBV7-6 TGTGCCAGCAGCACTAGGGGGAGGTTTAATGCGAATTCACCCCTCCACTTT CASSTRGRFNANSPLHF
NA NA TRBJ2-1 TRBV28 TGTGCCAGCAGTCCCCGGGCACCGACCTACAATGAGCAGTTCTTC CASSPRAPTYNEQFF
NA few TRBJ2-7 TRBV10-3 TGTGCCATCAGTTTCCGAGAGCGTGGGGAGCAGTACTTC CAISFRERGEQYF
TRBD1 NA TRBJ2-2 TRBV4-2 TGTGCCAGCAGCCAAGAACCCGGGACAGCCGCGAACACCGGGGAGCTGTTTTTT CASSQEPGTAANTGELFF
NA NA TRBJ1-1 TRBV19 TGTGCCAGTAGTATCTCAGGGGCCGAAGCTTTCTTT CASSISGAEAFF
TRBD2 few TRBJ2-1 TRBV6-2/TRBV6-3 TGTGCCAGCAGTTACTCCGGACTAGCGGGGGGCGATTACAATGAGCAGTTCTTC CASSYSGLAGGDYNEQFF
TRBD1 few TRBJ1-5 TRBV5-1 TGCGCCAGCAGCTTGACAGGGGGGGAACGGCCCCAGCATTTT CASSLTGGERPQHF
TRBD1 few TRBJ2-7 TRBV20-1 TGCAGTGCTAGCCCGGGACAGGGAAGATACGAGCAGTACTTC CSASPGQGRYEQYF
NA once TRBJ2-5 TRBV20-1 TGCAGTGCTAGACGGTCACCCTCCTCATCGGCCCAAGAGACCCAGTACTTC CSARRSPSSSAQETQYF
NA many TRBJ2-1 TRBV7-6 TGTGCCAGCAGCTTATGGTCTGGACGTAAGGAGCAGTTCTTC CASSLWSGRKEQFF